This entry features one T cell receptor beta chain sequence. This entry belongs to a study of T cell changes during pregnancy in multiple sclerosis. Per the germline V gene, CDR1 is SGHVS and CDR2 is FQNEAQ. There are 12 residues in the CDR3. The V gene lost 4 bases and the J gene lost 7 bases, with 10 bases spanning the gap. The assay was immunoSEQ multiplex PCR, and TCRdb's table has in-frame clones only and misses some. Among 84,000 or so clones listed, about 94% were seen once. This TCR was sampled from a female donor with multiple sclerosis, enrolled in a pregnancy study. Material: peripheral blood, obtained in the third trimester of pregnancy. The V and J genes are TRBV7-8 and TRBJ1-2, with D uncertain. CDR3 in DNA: TGTGCCAGCAGCTCAGCACGCGGTGGCTACACCTTC. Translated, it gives CASSSARGGYTF.